Reported below is one T cell receptor (beta chain). The antigen is undetermined. These data belong to a study of PD-1 blockade in classical Hodgkin lymphoma. Germline V gene sequence: CDR1 PRHDT, CDR2 FYEKMQ (reference sequence). Trimming shortened V by 1 base and J by 8 bases, and 15 bases separated the two germline ends. The CDR3 spans 15 residues. Whole-study results and caveats: Repertoire differences have undefined causes, possibly disease activity or prior therapy. Patients who initiated nivolumab within 1 year of ASCT were excluded.

Noted time point: cycle 4 day 1 (C4D1), after about 6 weeks of nivolumab. Autologous stem cell transplantation was followed by relapse in every patient, and brentuximab vedotin exposure varied. TCRdb keeps only in-frame clones here, not all; method: immunoSEQ multiplex PCR. Of some 95,000 clones listed, less than 95% are singletons. The source material was peripheral blood mononuclear cells (PBMCs), sampled before the fourth cycle of nivolumab. The clonotype was recovered from a human donor with classical Hodgkin lymphoma. The chain carries TRBV13 and TRBJ2-1, with D perhaps assigned TRBD1 or TRBD2 (6 bases each). Here the CDR3 reads CASSLEGGRGDEQFF. The DNA for the CDR3 is TGTGCCAGCAGCTTAGAAGGGGGGCGAGGCGATGAGCAGTTCTTC.